This T cell receptor (beta chain) was recovered during a study of T cell responses to AZD1222 COVID-19 vaccine. Study results and limitations: Sampled repertoires all dated from after the peak T cell response.

Comment on this clone: Its antigen is unidentified.

CDR3 length equals 16 residues. The germline V and J ends were trimmed by 4 bases and 2 bases, with 17 bases remaining between them. Germline CDR1 LNHDA, CDR2 SQIVND (reference sequence). Method: immunoSEQ multiplex PCR; TCRdb's copy keeps in-frame clones and lacks some. The sample records 90,000 to 130,000 clones, around 82% being singletons. The chain is built from TRBV19 and TRBJ1-2; perhaps TRBD1 as D (6 bases). The sample consisted of peripheral blood, taken on day 0 of AZD1222 vaccination. This clonotype was sampled from an adult in good health. The CDR3 region has the DNA TGTGCCAGTAGTACGACCGACAGGAGGCAAAACTATGGCTACACCTTC. Its translation: CASSTTDRRQNYGYTF.